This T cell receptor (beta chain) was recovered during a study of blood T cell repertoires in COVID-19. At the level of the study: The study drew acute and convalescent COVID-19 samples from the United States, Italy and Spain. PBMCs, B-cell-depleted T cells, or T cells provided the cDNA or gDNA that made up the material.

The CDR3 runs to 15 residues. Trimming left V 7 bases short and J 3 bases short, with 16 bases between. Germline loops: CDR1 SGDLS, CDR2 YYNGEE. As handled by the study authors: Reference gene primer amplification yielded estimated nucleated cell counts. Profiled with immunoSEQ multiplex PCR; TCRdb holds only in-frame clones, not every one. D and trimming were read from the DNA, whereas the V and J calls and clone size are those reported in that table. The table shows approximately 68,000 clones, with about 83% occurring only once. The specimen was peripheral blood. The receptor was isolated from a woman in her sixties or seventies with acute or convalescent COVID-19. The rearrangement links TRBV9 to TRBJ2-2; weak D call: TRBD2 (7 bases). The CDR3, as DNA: TGTGCCAGCGGTGGGGGGGCCCCGGACACCGGGGAGCTGTTTTTT. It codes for CASGGGAPDTGELFF. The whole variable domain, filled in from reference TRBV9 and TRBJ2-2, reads DSGVTQTPKHLITATGQRVTLRCSPRSGDLSVYWYQQSLDQGLQFLIQYYNGEERAKGNILERFSAQQFPDLHSELNLSSLELGDSALYFCASGGGAPDTGELFFGEGSRLTVL.